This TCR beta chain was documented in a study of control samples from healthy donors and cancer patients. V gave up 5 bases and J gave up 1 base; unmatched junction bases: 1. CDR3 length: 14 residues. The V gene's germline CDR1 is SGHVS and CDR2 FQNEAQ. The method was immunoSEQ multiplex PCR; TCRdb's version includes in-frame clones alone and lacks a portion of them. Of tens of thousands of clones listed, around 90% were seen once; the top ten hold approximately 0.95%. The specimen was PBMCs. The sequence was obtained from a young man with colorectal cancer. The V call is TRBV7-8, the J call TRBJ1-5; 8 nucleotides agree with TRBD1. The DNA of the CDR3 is TGTGCCAGCAGCCCAGGGGGCAGCAATCAGCCCCAGCATTTT. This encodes CASSPGGSNQPQHF.